This entry features one T cell receptor beta chain sequence. The antigen remains undetermined. The read ends 3 residues early relative to the CDR3; the germline J gene fills the gap. This CDR3 region has 14 residues. Looked up from germline, CDR1 is SGHVS and CDR2 is FNYEAQ. Trimming pared 4 bases from V and 5 bases from J, leaving 14 bases between. Only in-frame clones appear in the TCRdb table, and some are missing; sequencing was by immunoSEQ multiplex PCR. This listing includes fewer than 8,500 clones. The sample belongs to a study of T cell clonality in common variable immunodeficiency. Both groups were predominantly of Caucasian heritage. Broader study findings: Fewer deletions and N-nucleotide insertions were reportedly seen in common variable immunodeficiency TCR beta sequences.

V usage is TRBV7-6 and J usage is TRBJ1-2, with a tentative D call TRBD1 (5 bases). The TCR comes from a human donor with common variable immunodeficiency. The sample taken for sequencing was peripheral blood mononuclear cells. CDR3 loop: CASSSPGRRYGYTF. The sequenced CDR3 bases are TGTGCCAGCAGCTCACCAGGGAGAAGATATGGC.